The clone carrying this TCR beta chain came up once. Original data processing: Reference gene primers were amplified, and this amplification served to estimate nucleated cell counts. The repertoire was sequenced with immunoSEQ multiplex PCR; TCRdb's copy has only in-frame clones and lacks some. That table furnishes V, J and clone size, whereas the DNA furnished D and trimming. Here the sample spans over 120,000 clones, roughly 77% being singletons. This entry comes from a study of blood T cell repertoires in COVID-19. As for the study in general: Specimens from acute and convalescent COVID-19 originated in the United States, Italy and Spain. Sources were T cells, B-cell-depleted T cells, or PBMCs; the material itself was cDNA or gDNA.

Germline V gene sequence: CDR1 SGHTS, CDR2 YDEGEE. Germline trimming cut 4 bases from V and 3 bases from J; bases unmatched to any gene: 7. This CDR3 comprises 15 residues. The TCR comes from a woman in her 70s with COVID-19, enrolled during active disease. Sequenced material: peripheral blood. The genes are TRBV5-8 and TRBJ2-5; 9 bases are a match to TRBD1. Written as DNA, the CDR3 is TGTGCCAGCAGCGTAGGGACAGGGTCCAAAGAGACCCAGTACTTC. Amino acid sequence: CASSVGTGSKETQYF.